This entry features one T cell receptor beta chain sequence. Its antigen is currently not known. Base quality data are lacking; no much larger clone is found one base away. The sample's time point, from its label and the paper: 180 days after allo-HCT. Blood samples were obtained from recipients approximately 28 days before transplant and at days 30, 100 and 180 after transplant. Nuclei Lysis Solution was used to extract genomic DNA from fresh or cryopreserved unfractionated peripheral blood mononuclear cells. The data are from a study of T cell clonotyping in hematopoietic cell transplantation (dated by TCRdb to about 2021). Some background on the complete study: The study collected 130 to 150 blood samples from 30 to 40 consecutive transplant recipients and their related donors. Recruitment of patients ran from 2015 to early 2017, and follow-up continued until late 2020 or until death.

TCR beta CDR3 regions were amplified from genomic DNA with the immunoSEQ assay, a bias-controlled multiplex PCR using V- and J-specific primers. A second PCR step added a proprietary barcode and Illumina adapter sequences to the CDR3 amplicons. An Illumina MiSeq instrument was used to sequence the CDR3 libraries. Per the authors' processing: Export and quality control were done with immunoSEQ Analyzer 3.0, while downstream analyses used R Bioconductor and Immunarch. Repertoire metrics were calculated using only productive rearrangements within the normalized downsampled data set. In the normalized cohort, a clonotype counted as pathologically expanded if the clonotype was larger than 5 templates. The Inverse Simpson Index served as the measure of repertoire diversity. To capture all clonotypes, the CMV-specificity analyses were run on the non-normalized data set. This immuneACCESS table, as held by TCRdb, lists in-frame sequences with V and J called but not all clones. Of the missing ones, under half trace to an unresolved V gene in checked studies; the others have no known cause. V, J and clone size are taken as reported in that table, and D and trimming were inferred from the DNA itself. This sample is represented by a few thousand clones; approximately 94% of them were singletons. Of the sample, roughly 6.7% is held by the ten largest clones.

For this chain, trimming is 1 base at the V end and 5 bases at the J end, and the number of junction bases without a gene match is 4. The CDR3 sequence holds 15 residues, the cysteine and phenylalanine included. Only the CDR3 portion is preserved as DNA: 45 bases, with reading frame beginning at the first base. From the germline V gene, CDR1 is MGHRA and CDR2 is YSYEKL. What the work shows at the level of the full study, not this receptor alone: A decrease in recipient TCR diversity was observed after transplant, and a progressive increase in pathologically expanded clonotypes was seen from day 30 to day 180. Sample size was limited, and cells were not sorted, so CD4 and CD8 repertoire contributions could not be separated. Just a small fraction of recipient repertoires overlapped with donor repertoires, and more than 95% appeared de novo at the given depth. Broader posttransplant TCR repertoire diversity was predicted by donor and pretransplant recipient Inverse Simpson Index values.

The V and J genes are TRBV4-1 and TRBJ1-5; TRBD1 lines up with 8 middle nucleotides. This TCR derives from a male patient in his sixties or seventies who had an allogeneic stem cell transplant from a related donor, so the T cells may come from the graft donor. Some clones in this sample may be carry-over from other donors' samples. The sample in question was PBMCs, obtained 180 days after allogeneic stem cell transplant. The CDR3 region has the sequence CASSQGRDRYQPQHF. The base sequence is TGCGCCAGCAGCCAAGGAAGGGACAGGTATCAGCCCCAGCATTTT.